Listed below are T cell receptor beta chains from one sample, sequenced in a study of regulatory T cells in long-lasting Graves disease. TCRdb re-called the reads with MiXCR, one entry per CDR3 protein. The sample holds approximately 1,900 distinct CDR3 sequences, about 50% seen once. This material consisted of peripheral blood mononuclear cells (PBMCs), taken with antithyroid drug treatment, in newly diagnosed or persistent Graves disease (not recorded which). The receptors originated from a human donor with Graves disease. Each CDR3 is given with its conserved first and last residue. The order of the fields is D gene, V gene, J gene, clone size, CDR3 DNA, CDR3 protein. A D gene is named only where the DNA matches it firmly. Clone size is shown for a subset of rows, as once, few, many or a class of expanded clone.

D gene: NA; V gene: TRBV20-1; J gene: TRBJ2-1; clone size: NA; CDR3 DNA: TGCAGTGCTATTGCGGGGGCCAGTGAGCAGTTCTTC; CDR3 protein: CSAIAGASEQFF
D gene: NA; V gene: TRBV20-1; J gene: TRBJ1-5; clone size: few; CDR3 DNA: TGCAGTGCTAGCCAGATGGGGGGATTCGGCAATCAGCCCCAGCATTTT; CDR3 protein: CSASQMGGFGNQPQHF
D gene: TRBD2; V gene: TRBV6-2/TRBV6-3; J gene: TRBJ2-1; clone size: NA; CDR3 DNA: TGTGCCAGCAGTTACCTAGCGGGGAGCTACAATGAGCAGTTCTTC; CDR3 protein: CASSYLAGSYNEQFF
D gene: NA; V gene: TRBV7-2; J gene: TRBJ1-1; clone size: NA; CDR3 DNA: TGTGCCAGCAGCTGGACCTTGAACACTGAAGCTTTCTTT; CDR3 protein: CASSWTLNTEAFF
D gene: NA; V gene: TRBV4-1; J gene: TRBJ2-7; clone size: few; CDR3 DNA: TGCGCCAGCAGCCAGAGCGGGTACGAGCAGTACTTC; CDR3 protein: CASSQSGYEQYF
D gene: NA; V gene: TRBV29-1; J gene: TRBJ1-2; clone size: NA; CDR3 DNA: TGCAGCGTTGAGGTTCTCTCGGCAAGTAGGGTAAACTATGGCTACACCTTC; CDR3 protein: CSVEVLSASRVNYGYTF
D gene: NA; V gene: TRBV20-1; J gene: TRBJ2-7; clone size: once; CDR3 DNA: TGCAGTGCTACCGCGCCCCTTTACGAGCAGTACTTC; CDR3 protein: CSATAPLYEQYF
D gene: TRBD2; V gene: TRBV5-4; J gene: TRBJ2-2; clone size: NA; CDR3 DNA: TGTGCCAGCCGGGGGGGAGTGGTCGGGGAGCTGTTTTTT; CDR3 protein: CASRGGVVGELFF
D gene: TRBD1; V gene: TRBV4-2; J gene: TRBJ1-5; clone size: few; CDR3 DNA: TGTGCCAGCAGCCAAGAGGACAGGGAGCGTCAGCCCCAGCATTTT; CDR3 protein: CASSQEDRERQPQHF
D gene: TRBD2; V gene: TRBV20-1; J gene: TRBJ2-3; clone size: NA; CDR3 DNA: TGCAGTTCCTCTAAACTAGCGGGGTCCCCAGATACGCAGTATTTT; CDR3 protein: CSSSKLAGSPDTQYF
D gene: TRBD1; V gene: TRBV19; J gene: TRBJ1-4; clone size: NA; CDR3 DNA: TGTGCCAGTGGAACGACAGGGGCATATGAAAAACTGTTTTTT; CDR3 protein: CASGTTGAYEKLFF
D gene: NA; V gene: TRBV6-2/TRBV6-3; J gene: TRBJ2-5; clone size: NA; CDR3 DNA: TGTGCCAGCAGTTACGGCCCGATAGAGCGGGAAGAGACCCAGTACTTC; CDR3 protein: CASSYGPIEREETQYF
D gene: NA; V gene: TRBV5-1; J gene: TRBJ1-5; clone size: once; CDR3 DNA: TGCGCCAGCAGCTTGCGAGGGTTGGAGCCCCAGCATTTT; CDR3 protein: CASSLRGLEPQHF
D gene: NA; V gene: TRBV20-1; J gene: TRBJ2-7; clone size: NA; CDR3 DNA: TGCAGTGCTAGAGATGAGGTTTCGACAGGGACTCCCTACGAGCAGTACTTC; CDR3 protein: CSARDEVSTGTPYEQYF
D gene: TRBD1; V gene: TRBV29-1; J gene: TRBJ2-5; clone size: few; CDR3 DNA: TGCAGCGTTGAAGATTTGGGGAGGGACAGGGGTTTCGAGACCCAGTACTTC; CDR3 protein: CSVEDLGRDRGFETQYF
D gene: NA; V gene: TRBV20-1; J gene: TRBJ2-7; clone size: NA; CDR3 DNA: TGCAGTGCTTCCTCTCCCCCCTTAGCGGTACCCTACGAGCAGTACTTC; CDR3 protein: CSASSPPLAVPYEQYF
D gene: NA; V gene: TRBV6-5; J gene: TRBJ2-3; clone size: once; CDR3 DNA: TGTGCCAGCAGACACAGGGAAAGAGATACGCAGTATTTT; CDR3 protein: CASRHRERDTQYF
D gene: TRBD1; V gene: TRBV29-1; J gene: TRBJ2-1; clone size: NA; CDR3 DNA: TGCAGCGGGACCCGGACAGGGGGCTATGAGCAGTTCTTC; CDR3 protein: CSGTRTGGYEQFF
D gene: TRBD1; V gene: TRBV5-8; J gene: TRBJ1-2; clone size: NA; CDR3 DNA: TGTGCCAGCAGCTTCGGGACAGGGGGGAACTATGGCTACACCTTC; CDR3 protein: CASSFGTGGNYGYTF
D gene: NA; V gene: TRBV12-3/TRBV12-4; J gene: TRBJ1-5; clone size: NA; CDR3 DNA: TGTGCCAGCAGCTTAAGTCAGCCCCAGCATTTT; CDR3 protein: CASSLSQPQHF
D gene: NA; V gene: TRBV27; J gene: TRBJ1-2; clone size: few; CDR3 DNA: TGTGCCAGCAGCCAATTCCCGGACAGTTCCGCGGGAGGCTACACCTTC; CDR3 protein: CASSQFPDSSAGGYTF
D gene: NA; V gene: TRBV9; J gene: TRBJ2-1; clone size: few; CDR3 DNA: TGTGCCAGCTCGCCCCAGGGCGAGGGGAATGAGCAGTTCTTC; CDR3 protein: CASSPQGEGNEQFF
D gene: NA; V gene: TRBV14; J gene: TRBJ1-2; clone size: few; CDR3 DNA: TGTGCCAGCAGCCAAGTTGGAGGGTACTATGGCTACACCTTC; CDR3 protein: CASSQVGGYYGYTF
D gene: TRBD1; V gene: TRBV6-7; J gene: TRBJ2-7; clone size: NA; CDR3 DNA: TGTGCCAGCAGTTATTGGGGCCGGGACAGGGGTCCCCTCGAGCAGTACTTC; CDR3 protein: CASSYWGRDRGPLEQYF
D gene: NA; V gene: TRBV20-1; J gene: TRBJ2-7; clone size: NA; CDR3 DNA: TGCAGTGCTAGGTCCCGGCCAACATCCTACGAGCAGTACTTC; CDR3 protein: CSARSRPTSYEQYF